Listed below are T cell receptor beta chains from one sample, sequenced in a study of T cell repertoires in cytomegalovirus infection. MiXCR, applied by TCRdb to the reads, yields one record per CDR3 protein. This table has tens of thousands of distinct CDR3 sequences, under 5% appearing once. The sequencing input was PBMCs. The source is a human donor in good health (CMV status not recorded). Some clones in this sample may be carry-over from other donors' samples. CDR3s include the opening cysteine and the closing phenylalanine or tryptophan. The order of the fields is clone size, D gene, J gene, V gene, CDR3 protein, CDR3 DNA. D genes are given only for firm matches. Clone size is not always given. Where it is, it says once, few, many or a class for expanded clones.

many | TRBD1 | TRBJ2-7 | TRBV20-1 | CSARSGQGVYEQYF | TGCAGTGCTAGATCCGGCCAGGGGGTCTACGAGCAGTACTTC
many | TRBD2 | TRBJ2-1 | TRBV12-3/TRBV12-4 | CASRLAGDHNEQFF | TGTGCCAGCCGTCTAGCGGGGGATCACAATGAGCAGTTCTTC
many | NA | TRBJ2-1 | TRBV6-2/TRBV6-3 | CASGGDSFSEQFF | TGTGCCAGCGGGGGGGACAGTTTCAGTGAGCAGTTCTTC
many | NA | TRBJ2-5 | TRBV28 | CATHGGLVKTQYF | TGTGCCACCCACGGGGGGCTAGTGAAGACCCAGTACTTC
many | TRBD1 | TRBJ2-7 | TRBV10-3 | CAISEFEGAGSYEQYF | TGTGCCATCAGTGAGTTTGAGGGGGCTGGCTCCTACGAGCAGTACTTC
many | NA | TRBJ2-5 | TRBV7-2 | CASSLAPVKETQYF | TGTGCCAGCAGCTTAGCCCCCGTAAAAGAGACCCAGTACTTC
many | NA | TRBJ2-3 | TRBV7-2 | CASSLVGPGKSTDTQYF | TGTGCCAGCAGCTTAGTGGGTCCCGGGAAAAGCACAGATACGCAGTATTTT
many | NA | TRBJ1-1 | TRBV6-1 | CASSEQGRNTEAFF | TGTGCCAGCAGTGAGCAGGGGCGGAACACTGAAGCTTTCTTT
many | NA | TRBJ1-2 | TRBV2 | CASSGGQTNYGYTF | TGTGCCAGCAGTGGAGGTCAGACTAACTATGGCTACACCTTC
many | NA | TRBJ2-5 | TRBV7-2 | CASTPRPLETQYF | TGTGCCAGCACCCCTAGGCCCCTTGAGACCCAGTACTTC
many | TRBD1 | TRBJ1-6 | TRBV7-4 | CASSLDGTARFHLHF | TGTGCCAGCAGCTTGGACGGGACAGCCAGATTTCACCTCCACTTT
many | NA | TRBJ2-5 | TRBV7-8 | CASSPKRSETQYF | TGTGCCAGCAGCCCCAAAAGGTCGGAGACCCAGTACTTC
many | TRBD1 | TRBJ1-4 | TRBV7-2 | CASRTGQGINEKLFF | TGTGCCAGCAGAACGGGACAGGGGATTAATGAAAAACTGTTTTTT
many | NA | TRBJ2-5 | TRBV7-2 | CASTQGPSWQETQYF | TGTGCCAGCACCCAGGGGCCCAGCTGGCAAGAGACCCAGTACTTC
many | TRBD2 | TRBJ2-3 | TRBV28 | CASSNRTSLPDTQYF | TGTGCCAGCAGTAACCGGACTAGCTTACCAGATACGCAGTATTTT
few | NA | TRBJ1-2 | TRBV7-2 | CASSLGIGYGYTF | TGTGCCAGCAGCTTAGGGATCGGGTATGGCTACACCTTC
many | NA | TRBJ1-1 | TRBV11-2 | CASSLGVHTEAFF | TGTGCCAGCAGCTTAGGAGTGCACACTGAAGCTTTCTTT
few | NA | TRBJ2-3 | TRBV6-6 | CASERVRGTDTQYF | TGTGCCAGCGAACGTGTGCGGGGCACAGATACGCAGTATTTT
many | NA | TRBJ2-7 | TRBV7-2 | CASSLSSYEQYF | TGTGCCAGCAGCTTAAGCTCCTACGAGCAGTACTTC
NA | NA | TRBJ1-2 | TRBV7-9 | CASTSGMFYGYTF | TGTGCCAGCACGTCCGGGATGTTCTATGGCTACACCTTC
many | NA | TRBJ2-7 | TRBV28 | CASTPPRGITYEQYF | TGTGCCAGCACCCCGCCTCGCGGCATTACCTACGAGCAGTACTTC
many | NA | TRBJ2-7 | TRBV7-3 | CASSPWPQSEQYF | TGTGCCAGCAGCCCCTGGCCCCAATCCGAGCAGTACTTC
many | TRBD1 | TRBJ1-5 | TRBV20-1 | CSARTGAAHQPQHF | TGCAGTGCGAGGACAGGCGCCGCTCATCAGCCCCAGCATTTT
few | NA | TRBJ2-3 | TRBV7-8 | CASSPESDTQYF | TGTGCCAGCAGCCCCGAGTCAGATACGCAGTATTTT
few | NA | TRBJ1-1 | TRBV5-1 | CASSLEVSGGTEAFF | TGCGCCAGCAGCTTGGAGGTTTCGGGGGGCACTGAAGCTTTCTTT
many | NA | TRBJ1-6 | TRBV7-2 | CASSLGGGRRNSPLHF | TGTGCCAGCAGCTTAGGTGGAGGGAGGAGGAATTCACCCCTCCACTTT
many | NA | TRBJ2-5 | TRBV7-2 | CASSLDPLKETQYF | TGTGCCAGCAGCTTAGACCCTCTTAAAGAGACCCAGTACTTC
many | NA | TRBJ1-1 | TRBV7-2 | CASSSRGRGMNTEAFF | TGTGCCAGCAGCTCCCGTGGACGGGGAATGAACACTGAAGCTTTCTTT
NA | TRBD1 | TRBJ2-4 | TRBV7-8 | CASSPDRGLIIQYF | TGTGCCAGCAGTCCCGACAGGGGTTTGATCATTCAGTACTTC
many | TRBD2 | TRBJ2-6 | TRBV7-2 | CASSSGGSGANVLTF | TGTGCCAGCAGCTCGGGGGGCTCTGGGGCCAACGTCCTGACTTTC
many | NA | TRBJ2-5 | TRBV7-8 | CASSPGSGQEYF | TGTGCCAGCAGCCCCGGATCGGGACAAGAATACTTC
many | NA | TRBJ1-1 | TRBV2 | CASSEFRGPEAFF | TGTGCCAGCAGTGAGTTCCGGGGGCCGGAAGCTTTCTTT
many | NA | TRBJ2-7 | TRBV7-8 | CASSLVGPALWNPYEQYF | TGTGCCAGCAGCTTAGTAGGGCCGGCCCTATGGAACCCCTACGAGCAGTACTTC
many | NA | TRBJ2-5 | TRBV7-2 | CASSLIGTRETQYF | TGTGCCAGCAGCTTAATCGGGACGCGGGAGACCCAGTACTTC
many | TRBD1 | TRBJ1-5 | TRBV19 | CASRGGQGDNQPQHF | TGTGCCAGTAGGGGGGGACAGGGGGATAACCAGCCCCAGCATTTT
many | NA | TRBJ1-5 | TRBV12-3/TRBV12-4 | CASSFNVGNQPQHF | TGTGCCAGCAGTTTTAACGTTGGCAATCAGCCCCAGCATTTT
many | NA | TRBJ1-5 | TRBV12-3/TRBV12-4 | CASSTFHPGLRDQPQHF | TGTGCCAGCAGCACCTTCCACCCAGGGCTCCGCGATCAGCCCCAGCATTTT
many | NA | TRBJ1-2 | TRBV7-2 | CASNVDPSGGYTF | TGTGCCAGTAATGTCGACCCTTCGGGAGGCTACACCTTC
many | NA | TRBJ1-1 | TRBV28 | CASSKYQATEAFF | TGTGCCAGCAGCAAATATCAGGCCACTGAAGCTTTCTTT
many | NA | TRBJ2-3 | TRBV7-4 | CASSFDWGKGTDTQYF | TGTGCCAGCAGCTTCGACTGGGGGAAGGGCACAGATACGCAGTATTTT
many | TRBD2 | TRBJ2-3 | TRBV6-2/TRBV6-3 | CASSRGLAGGSTTDTQYF | TGTGCCAGCTCCCGAGGTCTAGCGGGAGGGTCAACGACAGATACGCAGTATTTT
NA | NA | TRBJ2-7 | TRBV7-2 | CASSFGRGSYEQYF | TGTGCCAGCAGCTTTGGGCGGGGTTCCTACGAGCAGTACTTC
many | TRBD2 | TRBJ2-3 | TRBV28 | CASSLSGGRIAQYF | TGTGCCAGCAGTTTAAGCGGGGGACGGATTGCGCAGTATTTT
many | TRBD1 | TRBJ1-4 | TRBV7-9 | CASSLSQHGQGVEKLFF | TGTGCCAGCAGCTTATCACAACACGGACAGGGGGTTGAAAAACTGTTTTTT
many | NA | TRBJ1-2 | TRBV28 | CASSLFSGRGYGYTF | TGTGCCAGCAGTTTATTTTCGGGACGGGGCTATGGCTACACCTTC
many | TRBD2 | TRBJ2-1 | TRBV7-6 | CASSLRAGGRINEQFF | TGTGCCAGCAGCTTAAGGGCGGGGGGGCGCATCAATGAGCAGTTCTTC
many | NA | TRBJ2-3 | TRBV7-2 | CASSLDITSTDTQYF | TGTGCCAGCAGCTTGGACATCACTAGCACAGATACGCAGTATTTT
many | NA | TRBJ1-3 | TRBV7-6 | CASSFGEGWVDTIYF | TGTGCCAGCAGCTTTGGCGAAGGGTGGGTTGACACCATATATTTT
many | NA | TRBJ1-4 | TRBV4-3 | CASSQDIRYEKLFF | TGCGCCAGCAGCCAAGATATTCGTTATGAAAAACTGTTTTTT